This T cell receptor (beta chain) was recorded in a study of blood T cell repertoires in COVID-19. Study details: T cells, B-cell-depleted T cells, or PBMCs provided the cDNA or gDNA that served as material.

This CDR3 is built from 12 residues. V lost 7 bases and J lost 8, with 13 bases in between. The participants were between roughly 18 and 89 years old and came from roughly 24 US areas. Authors' data handling: Reference gene primer amplification yielded estimated nucleated cell counts. Generated by immunoSEQ multiplex PCR, the TCRdb table keeps only in-frame clones and is missing some. V, J and clone size reflect that table, while D and trimming were determined from the DNA. The profile shows approximately 120,000 clones, roughly four fifths of them singletons. The sample comprised PBMCs or T cells enriched from blood (not recorded which). The V call is TRBV12-3 or TRBV12-4, the J call TRBJ2-3, with a possible D match to TRBD1 (5 bases). This TCR came from a man in his thirties or forties who had recovered from COVID-19. As DNA, the CDR3 is TGTGCCAGCACCCTGGGGCAGCTTACGCAGTATTTT. It translates to CASTLGQLTQYF.